A single sample gave rise to the 10 T cell receptor gamma chains below, sequenced in a study of γδ T cells in repeated Plasmodium falciparum infection. TCRdb re-analyzed the multiplex PCR reads via CATT. There are 13,000 to 15,000 gamma-chain clones in the sample; 1.5% to 2% occur only once, and around 28% lies in the top ten. Bulk repertoires came from Vgamma9/Vdelta2+ or Vdelta2-negative gammadelta T cells flow-sorted from PBMC. The specimen sequenced was gamma-delta T cells from blood. Every receptor here comes from a pool of human donors (malaria-infected and uninfected, not separated).

This clone was seen many times. The TCRdb protein comes from a much larger clone and disagrees with this DNA's translation at residue 11, likely due to a read error; the protein given here is derived from the DNA. The CDR3 DNA sequence: TGTGCCACCTGGGCCCATCATCCACGTAGTGGTGATTGGATCAAGACGTTT. Amino acid sequence: CATWAHHPRSGDWIKTF. The chain is built from TRGV4 and TRGJP2. Germline-derived CDR1 and CDR2 are EGSTGY and YDSYTSSV. The CDR3 length is 17 residues.

In its sample, this clone was seen many times. A read error is likely here: a far larger clone is one base away. The sample holds other DNA sequences that translate to the same CDR3. J gene calling gave no result, while the V gene is TRGV9. The CDR3 spans 16 residues. CDR1 and CDR2 (germline): GITISATS, ISYDGTV (reference sequence). The CDR3 is CALWEGILPEHYKKLF. Written as DNA, the CDR3 is TGTGCCTTGTGGGAGGGTATCCTCCCCGAACATTATAAAAAACTCTTT.

For this clone: This DNA's translation differs at residue 5 from TCRdb's protein, which comes from a much larger clone; a read error is likely, and the protein shown is translated from the DNA. The chain couples TRGV9 to TRGJ1 or TRGJ2. TCRdb lists no J gene, so it was determined here by aligning the DNA to germline. Trimming cost V 5 bases and J 12 bases; bases outside gene matches: 4. Germline lookup yields CDR1 GITISATS and CDR2 ISYDGTV (reference sequence). The CDR3 extends over 9 amino acids. DNA for the CDR3: TGTGCCTTGTGGGGAGGGAAACTCTTT. This sequence encodes CALWGGKLF.

For this clone: The limits of the CDR3 on the DNA are not certain, so only TCRdb's listed CDR3 is given. The V gene was identified as TRGV9, while no J gene was called. The CDR3 extends over 33 residues, inclusive of both ends. Germline CDR1 reads GITISATS; CDR2 reads ISYDGTV (reference sequence). CDR3: CALWVFISNYIRNSLAVEQHLLSQVSIGRIQHF.

The table lists this clone with a few counts. This likely reflects a read error, since a far larger clone is one base away. Other DNA sequences in this sample translate to the same CDR3. The chain combines TRGV5 with TRGJP1. Because TCRdb records no J gene, it was assigned here through a match of the DNA to germline. The CDR3 sequence is 13 residues long. Germline V gene data show CDR1 as VINAFY and CDR2 as YDVSNSKD. The CDR3 DNA is TGTGCCACCCGAAATACCACTGGCTGGTTCAAGATATTT. This translates into CATRNTTGWFKIF.

This clone showed up many times. TCRdb's protein for this DNA is that of a much larger clone and differs from the translation at residue 6, likely a read error; the protein shown is the DNA translation. This rearrangement joins TRGV9 to TRGJ1 or TRGJ2. The J gene, not given by TCRdb, was assigned here from a germline match of the nucleotide sequence. Per germline, CDR1 GITISATS and CDR2 ISYDGTV (reference sequence). V trimming: 2 bases; J trimming: 3 bases; junction bases outside the gene matches: 7. The CDR3 has 14 residues. The CDR3, as DNA: TGTGCCTTGTGGGAGGCGCATGGTTATTATAAGAAACTCTTT. Translation: CALWEAHGYYKKLF.

On this clone: The protein in TCRdb stems from a much larger clone and differs at residue 3 from this DNA's translation, likely a read error; here the protein is translated from the DNA. The chain joins TRGV4 to TRGJ1 or TRGJ2. The CDR3 has 12 amino acids. The V gene's germline CDR1 is EGSTGY and CDR2 YDSYTSSV. The CDR3 sequence is CAAWDTLRKKLF. DNA of the CDR3: TGTGCCGCCTGGGACACGTTGAGAAAGAAACTCTTT.

This clone has a count of ten or more. The TCRdb record carries a much larger clone's protein, which differs from this DNA's translation at residue 3; a read error is the likely cause, and the protein listed here is the DNA translation. The chain recombines TRGV3 with TRGJ1 or TRGJ2. TCRdb offers no J gene call, so here the DNA was matched to germline to obtain one. Germline V lookup: CDR1 VTNTFY, CDR2 YDVSTARD (reference sequence). This CDR3 contains 11 residues. Written as DNA, the CDR3 is TGTGCCGCCTGGGACAGGCACAAGAAACTCTTT. Its protein product is CAAWDRHKKLF.

At least ten counts were recorded for this clone. A far larger clone is just one base off, so this is likely a read error. The identical CDR3 is also encoded by other nucleotide sequences in the sample. The chain is built from TRGV4 and TRGJ1 or TRGJ2. CDR3 size: 13 residues. Looked up from germline, CDR1 is EGSTGY and CDR2 is YDSYTSSV. CDR3 region: CATWEKNYYKKLF. The CDR3, as DNA: TGTGCCACCTGGGAAAAGAATTATTACAAGAAACTCTTT.

Notes on this clone: It is likely a read error: a sequence one base away is far more abundant. The sample contains more than one DNA sequence encoding this CDR3. The chain is built from TRGV4 and TRGJ1 or TRGJ2. The J gene was missing in TCRdb and was found by matching the end of the DNA to germline. Germline CDR1 reads EGSTGY; CDR2 reads YDSYTSSV. The CDR3 is 11 residues long. V dropped 10 bases and J dropped 8; count of bases not matched to a gene: 11. CDR3 sequence (DNA): TGTGCCACTGACCTCCGAGATAAGAAACTCTTT. Protein: CATDLRDKKLF.